One and the same sample provided the 7 T cell receptor beta chains below, sequenced in a study of T-cell memory formation after mild COVID-19. TCRdb redid the calling of the 5' RACE reads with MiXCR, one entry per CDR3 protein. The sample records about 270,000 distinct CDR3 sequences, about a sixth being singletons. Sequencing used PBMCs or a T cell subset sorted from them (not recorded which). These receptor sequences come from a man in his late teens or twenties who had mild COVID-19 (a few samples of this study predate the infection). Cell type and time point are not known.

This chain connects TRBV5-6 to TRBJ2-3, with 9 bases identical to TRBD1. The ends lost 2 bases at V and 5 bases at J; junction bases unmatched: 6. Looked up from germline, CDR1 is SGHDT and CDR2 is YYEEEE. The CDR3 has 15 residues. DNA of the CDR3: TGTGCCAGCAGCTTTCGGACAGGGGCGAGAGATACGCAGTATTTT. It encodes CASSFRTGARDTQYF.

The chain couples TRBV19 to TRBJ2-3; 9 bases match TRBD2. V lost 4 bases to trimming and J lost 1 base; unmatched junction nucleotides: 3. Germline assignment: CDR1 LNHDA and CDR2 SQIVND (reference sequence). CDR3 length equals 15 residues. CDR3 nucleotide sequence: TGTGCCAGTAGTAGCGGGGGGGGGCGCACAGATACGCAGTATTTT. Translated: CASSSGGGRTDTQYF.

This clonotype appeared a few times. The rearrangement links TRBV7-9 to TRBJ1-2, with 8 bases aligning to TRBD1. CDR3 length equals 14 residues. J was trimmed by 5 bases and V by 5 bases; bases with no gene match: 7. Looked up from germline, CDR1 is SEHNR and CDR2 is FQNEAQ (reference sequence). CDR3 DNA: TGTGCCAGCAGCCTCTCCCGACAGGGGTATGGCTACACCTTC. It encodes CASSLSRQGYGYTF.

The chain links TRBV7-2 to TRBJ2-6; TRBD1 might be the D (5 bases). Between the trimmed V and J ends, which lost 2 bases and 0 bases, there was a span of 11 bases. CDR1 and CDR2 (germline): SGHTA, FQGNSA. The CDR3 totals 17 residues. The chain's CDR3 is CASSLRGPASGANVLTF. In DNA, the CDR3 is TGTGCCAGCAGCTTAAGGGGTCCAGCCTCTGGGGCCAACGTCCTGACTTTC.

This clonotype was observed a handful of times. This chain connects TRBV30 to TRBJ2-3, with D perhaps matching TRBD1 (5 bases). Trimming cost V 4 bases and J 4 bases, with 6 bases left between them. CDR3 size: 11 residues. Germline CDR1 GTSNPN, CDR2 SVGIG (reference sequence). CDR3 in amino acids: CAWTGSDTQYF. CDR3 coding DNA: TGTGCCTGGACAGGGTCAGATACGCAGTATTTT.

There are a few counts of this clonotype. V and J are TRBV24-1 and TRBJ2-3, with TRBD1 as a possible D gene (5 bases). CDR3 size: 12 residues. V was shortened by 6 bases and J by 5 bases, with 8 bases between the two germline ends. Looked up from germline, CDR1 is KGHDR and CDR2 is SFDVKD. CDR3: CATSPQGDTQYF. CDR3 in DNA: TGTGCCACCAGTCCTCAGGGAGATACGCAGTATTTT.

This clonotype occurred many times. The chain is built from TRBV5-1 and TRBJ2-5; 8 nucleotides line up with TRBD2. This CDR3 spans 14 amino acids. In germline, CDR1 is SGHRS, CDR2 YFSETQ. Unmatched junction bases numbered 2, after V lost 1 base and J lost 3 bases. CDR3 DNA: TGCGCCAGCAGCTTGTTCGGGGGGGAAGAGACCCAGTACTTC. This translates into CASSLFGGEETQYF.